These 23 T cell receptor beta chains were all obtained from the same sample, sequenced in a study of control samples from healthy donors and cancer patients. Using immunoSEQ multiplex PCR, the repertoire was profiled, and TCRdb retains in-frame clones only, with some absent. The repertoire holds under 150,000 clones, with 75% to 90% as singletons. Sequencing used PBMCs. The receptors come from a woman aged 45-60 years with colorectal cancer.

Only one count was recorded for this clone. The chain joins TRBV6-5 to TRBJ1-1; a weak D match, TRBD1 (6 bases). This CDR3 region has 15 residues. Germline CDR1 is MNHEY and CDR2 is SVGAGI. V shed 7 bases and J shed 4 bases, with 19 bases lying between them. The CDR3 sequence: CASTQRGIVGTEAFF. The CDR3 DNA sequence: TGTGCCAGCACACAGAGGGGGATTGTTGGCACTGAAGCTTTCTTT.

The V and J genes are TRBV2 and TRBJ1-2; D ambiguous. Germline CDR1 and CDR2: SNHLY and FYNNEI. V lost 5 bases, J lost 4 bases, and 17 bases lay in between. This CDR3 spans 15 amino acids. CDR3 nucleotides: TGTGCCAGCAGTCCGCTGGACTGGACCATCTATGGCTACACCTTC. Translated: CASSPLDWTIYGYTF.

The CDR3 DNA reads as TGTGCCAGCAGCCCTACAGGGTCCTCCCGCGGCGAGCAGTACTTC. Amino acid sequence: CASSPTGSSRGEQYF. V is TRBV7-6 and J is TRBJ2-7, with D perhaps TRBD1 (6 bases). Deletions cut 5 bases from V and 6 bases from J, with 20 bases between. This CDR3 spans 15 amino acids. The germline CDR1 and CDR2 sequences are SGHVS and FNYEAQ. The complete variable domain, with remaining parts taken from reference TRBV7-6 and TRBJ2-7, reads GAGVSQSPRYKVTKRGQDVALRCDPISGHVSLYWYRQALGQGPEFLTYFNYEAQQDKSGLPNDRFSAERPEGSISTLTIQRTEQRDSAMYRCASSPTGSSRGEQYFGPGTRLTVT.

The J gene is TRBJ1-6, the V gene TRBV21-1; the table names TRBD1, a call not compared with the DNA. TRBV21-1 has pseudogene status. The CDR3 runs 17 residues. CDR3 coding DNA: TGTGCCAGCAGCAAAGTCAGGTCTCCCTTCTATAATTCACCCCTCCACTTT. Encoded protein: CASSKVRSPFYNSPLHF.

This chain connects TRBV13 to TRBJ2-3; no reliable D call. The V end lost 2 bases, the J end lost 5 bases, and 5 bases lay between the germline ends. Germline V gives CDR1 PRHDT, CDR2 FYEKMQ (reference sequence). The CDR3 spans 12 residues. CDR3 sequence: CASSLRGDTQYF. CDR3 nucleotide sequence: TGTGCCAGCAGCTTAAGAGGAGATACGCAGTATTTT.

The chain is built from TRBV5-6 and TRBJ1-1, with no clear D. CDR3 length equals 14 residues. CDR1 is SGHDT, CDR2 YYEEEE, per germline. V lost 1 base and J lost 0, with 7 bases in between. CDR3 nucleotides: TGTGCCAGCAGCTTGTGGGGTGTGAACACTGAAGCTTTCTTT. Residues: CASSLWGVNTEAFF.

In its sample, this clone was seen once. The J gene is TRBJ2-6, the V gene TRBV11-2; the D is unclear. In germline, CDR1 is SGHAT, CDR2 FQNNGV. Between the trimmed V and J ends, which lost 5 bases and 2 bases, there was a span of 10 bases. This CDR3 has 15 amino acids. In DNA form, the CDR3 reads TGTGCCAGCAGCCCCGAGACTGCTGGGGCCAACGTCCTGACTTTC. Its protein is CASSPETAGANVLTF.

The chain links TRBV27 to TRBJ2-7; D is undetermined. CDR1 MNHEY and CDR2 SMNVEV come from the germline V gene (reference sequence). V was pared by 3 bases and J by 2 bases, with 14 bases between. The CDR3 runs to 15 residues. In nucleotides, the CDR3 is TGTGCCAGCAGTTTTCTCCGGGTACCCCCCTACGAGCAGTACTTC. Its translation is CASSFLRVPPYEQYF.

The rearrangement uses TRBV5-5 and TRBJ2-7, with 11 bases matching TRBD2. V gave up 4 bases and J gave up 1 base; unmatched junction bases: 16. CDR3 size: 19 residues. Germline CDR1 is SGHKS and CDR2 is YYEKEE (reference sequence). This CDR3 is CASSRSGTSGVGRSYEQYF. The CDR3 bases are TGTGCCAGCAGCCGATCCGGGACTAGCGGAGTGGGTAGGTCCTACGAGCAGTACTTC.

The chain carries TRBV25-1 and TRBJ1-1; no clear D. The CDR3 sequence is 13 residues long. V gave up 1 base and J gave up 6 bases, with 9 bases separating them. Germline CDR1 and CDR2: MGHDK and SYGVNS. The CDR3 sequence is CASSEFGIPEAFF. The CDR3 DNA reads as TGTGCCAGCAGTGAATTCGGGATTCCTGAAGCTTTCTTT.

The chain carries TRBV28 and TRBJ2-5, with unresolved D. CDR1 and CDR2 (germline): MDHEN, SYDVKM. V was pared by 4 bases and J by 2 bases, with 11 bases between. This CDR3 is built from 14 residues. The CDR3: CASSSRTRQETQYF. DNA for the CDR3: TGTGCCAGCAGTTCTAGGACCAGACAAGAGACCCAGTACTTC.

This chain uses TRBV3-1 (or the pseudogene TRBV3-2) with TRBJ2-5; 9 bases match TRBD1. Trimming cost V 8 bases and J 10 bases; bases outside gene matches: 8. CDR1 and CDR2 from the germline V gene are LGHDT and YNNKEL (reference sequence). The CDR3 is made up of 12 amino acids. The CDR3 DNA is TGTGCCAGCGCGACAGGGGGTTGGGTCCAGTACTTC. Encoded protein: CASATGGWVQYF.

This sequence joins TRBV19 and TRBJ2-3, with 7 nucleotides matching TRBD1. V was clipped by 10 bases and J by 1 base; unmatched bases: 11. This CDR3 is built from 15 residues. Germline assignment: CDR1 LNHDA and CDR2 SQIVND (reference sequence). CDR3 in amino acids: CATSRQGWGTDTQYF. The CDR3 DNA reads TGTGCCACCTCCCGACAGGGATGGGGCACAGATACGCAGTATTTT.

The chain has TRBV5-1 and TRBJ2-2; possible D gene TRBD1, 6 bases. Trimming took off 0 bases at V and 6 bases at J, with 18 bases between the two ends. The germline gives CDR1 SGHRS, CDR2 YFSETQ. The CDR3 sequence is 17 residues long. DNA for the CDR3: TGCGCCAGCAGCTTGGAGGTTAACAGGGACGTTTCCGGGGAGCTGTTTTTT. Protein product: CASSLEVNRDVSGELFF.

The rearrangement joins TRBV3-1 (or the pseudogene TRBV3-2) to TRBJ2-7; 7 bases are a match to TRBD2. The CDR3 runs to 16 residues. Germline trimming cut 1 base from V and 7 bases from J; bases unmatched to any gene: 13. The V gene's germline CDR1 is LGHDT and CDR2 YNNKEL (reference sequence). The CDR3 reads CASSQAVVGGMGEQYF. The CDR3 DNA reads TGTGCCAGCAGCCAAGCAGTTGTCGGGGGGATGGGGGAGCAGTACTTC.

The chain links TRBV25-1 to TRBJ2-2, with 7 bases identical to TRBD2. Germline-derived CDR1 and CDR2 are MGHDK and SYGVNS. The CDR3 covers 16 residues. V lost 5 bases and J lost 0; bases outside the gene matches: 6. CDR3 DNA: TGTGCCAGCAGTACCAGCGGGGTCCCGAACACCGGGGAGCTGTTTTTT. It is translated as CASSTSGVPNTGELFF.

The V and J genes are TRBV19 and TRBJ2-7; 10 bases map to TRBD2. The CDR3 is 14 amino acids. With 3 bases clipped from V and 7 bases from J, the junction kept 6 bases outside the gene matches. CDR1 is LNHDA, CDR2 SQIVND, per germline (reference sequence). CDR3 bases: TGTGCCAGTAGTATCCCTGCTAGCGGGAGTGAGCAGTACTTC. It specifies CASSIPASGSEQYF.

The chain couples TRBV4-1 to TRBJ2-3; 10 bases match TRBD2. The CDR3 length is 16 residues. With 1 base clipped from V and 2 bases from J, the junction kept 3 bases outside the gene matches. CDR1 and CDR2 from the germline V gene are MGHRA and YSYEKL. CDR3 in DNA: TGCGCCAGCAGCCAAGGTAGCGGGAGGAACACAGATACGCAGTATTTT. Protein product: CASSQGSGRNTDTQYF.

The V gene is TRBV11-2, the J gene TRBJ2-7; no firm D call. The CDR3 covers 15 residues. Trimming took 2 bases from V and 0 from J, leaving 11 bases between them. Germline values: CDR1 SGHAT, CDR2 FQNNGV. The CDR3 here is CASSLRPLSSYEQYF. CDR3 nucleotides: TGTGCCAGCAGCTTAAGGCCACTAAGCTCCTACGAGCAGTACTTC.

V gene TRBV18 combines with J gene TRBJ2-6; D ambiguous. Germline CDR1 reads KGHSH; CDR2 reads LQKENI. Trimming shortened V by 3 bases and J by 0 bases, and 6 bases separated the two germline ends. The CDR3 runs to 15 residues. The CDR3 is CASSPVLSGANVLTF. CDR3 bases: TGTGCCAGCTCACCTGTACTCTCTGGGGCCAACGTCCTGACTTTC.

The chain has TRBV28 and TRBJ2-1; D remains unclear. Germline V gene lookup returns CDR1 MDHEN and CDR2 SYDVKM. The CDR3 contains 11 residues. The V gene lost 1 base and the J gene lost 8 bases, with 3 bases spanning the gap. The CDR3 protein is CASSLYDEQFF. CDR3 DNA: TGTGCCAGCAGTTTATACGATGAGCAGTTCTTC.

The DNA of the CDR3 is TGCGCCAGCAGCTTCATCGGTAGCACAGATACGCAGTATTTT. This codes for CASSFIGSTDTQYF. The V call is TRBV5-1, the J call TRBJ2-3, with unresolved D. Germline CDR1 and CDR2: SGHRS and YFSETQ. Deletions cut 2 bases from V and 0 bases from J, with 7 bases between. The CDR3 is 14 residues long.

The genes are TRBV6-5 and TRBJ1-1; D unclear. Germline V gene lookup returns CDR1 MNHEY and CDR2 SVGAGI. The length of the CDR3 is 15 residues. Between the trimmed V and J ends, which lost 0 bases and 5 bases, there was a span of 13 bases. For the CDR3, the DNA is TGTGCCAGCAGTTACTCAGCCCCCTTTGGAACTGAAGCTTTCTTT. Translation gives CASSYSAPFGTEAFF.